This paragraph covers one TCR beta chain sequence. Its antigen is not identified. These data originate in a study of cytomegalovirus exposure and HLA in healthy donors. The study's findings and limits: When analyzed later, a missense DCLRE1C variant was found to be linked to TCR beta V- and J-gene trimming.

13 Jbeta primers and 60 Vbeta primers were used for the PCR. Assay: immunoSEQ multiplex PCR; the TCRdb copy retains only in-frame clones and omits some. Of some 140,000 clones listed, about 83% were seen once; the top ten hold more than 4%. Germline loops: CDR1 SGHVS, CDR2 FQNEAQ. With 4 bases removed from V and 2 bases from J, the gap between germline ends came to 15 bases. The CDR3 runs to 16 residues. The V and J genes are TRBV7-8 and TRBJ1-5, with D possibly being TRBD1 (6 bases). The sample was PBMCs. This TCR was recovered from a woman aged 30 to 39 in good health and CMV-seronegative. The CDR3 loop is CASSSQGFVGNQPQHF. DNA for the CDR3: TGTGCCAGCAGCTCTCAGGGGTTTGTCGGCAATCAGCCCCAGCATTTT.